Shown below are 27 T cell receptor beta chains from a single sample sequenced in a study of beta chain features in type 1 diabetes. Sequenced material consisted of expressed TCRB transcripts (all of the isolated RNA was reverse transcribed). TCRdb keeps only in-frame clones here, not all; method: immunoSEQ multiplex PCR. The repertoire has 350,000 to 400,000 clones, around 15% of them found once; the top ten carry approximately 0.02%. Sequenced: naive CD4+ T cells from blood. These receptors originate from a woman aged 18-29 years in good health.

The V and J genes are TRBV30 and TRBJ1-5, with a possible D match to TRBD1 (5 bases). The germline V gene has CDR1 GTSNPN and CDR2 SVGIG (reference sequence). This CDR3 has 14 residues. Trimming removed 2 bases from V and 0 bases from J, with 8 bases in between. The CDR3 DNA reads as TGTGCCTGGAGTTCAGGGAATAGCAATCAGCCCCAGCATTTT. Amino acids: CAWSSGNSNQPQHF.

The genes are TRBV18 and TRBJ2-5, with 7 positions matching TRBD2. V lost 3 bases to trimming and J lost 0 bases; unmatched junction nucleotides: 4. This CDR3 region has 15 residues. CDR1 is KGHSH and CDR2 is LQKENI in the germline V gene. The CDR3, as DNA: TGTGCCAGCTCACCCCTGGCGGGAGACCAAGAGACCCAGTACTTC. Its translation is CASSPLAGDQETQYF.

CDR3 nucleotides: TGTGCCAGCAGCCCGCCCAATCTAGCGACATACGAGCAGTACTTC. Protein: CASSPPNLATYEQYF. This chain links TRBV28 with TRBJ2-7; weak D call: TRBD2 (6 bases). The CDR3 spans 15 residues. Per the germline V gene, CDR1 is MDHEN and CDR2 is SYDVKM. Trimming took off 6 bases at V and 4 bases at J, with 19 bases between the two ends.

The rearrangement uses TRBV5-1 and TRBJ2-4; 7 bases line up with TRBD2. Germline V lookup: CDR1 SGHRS, CDR2 YFSETQ. The length of the CDR3 is 15 residues. V lost 3 bases, J lost 6 bases, and 9 bases stayed unmatched. This CDR3 is CASSSAGDGSNIQYF. The CDR3 DNA sequence: TGCGCCAGCAGCTCTGCGGGAGATGGTTCAAACATTCAGTACTTC. Using reference TRBV5-1 and TRBJ2-4 for the parts outside the CDR3, the full variable domain is KAGVTQTPRYLIKTRGQQVTLSCSPISGHRSVSWYQQTPGQGLQFLFEYFSETQRNKGNFPGRFSGRQFSNSRSEMNVSTLELGDSALYLCASSSAGDGSNIQYFGAGTRLSVL.

The chain is built from TRBV2 and TRBJ1-3; the match to TRBD1 covers 8 bases. This CDR3 has 15 amino acids. Trimming cost V 6 bases and J 0 bases; bases outside gene matches: 4. Germline assignment: CDR1 SNHLY and CDR2 FYNNEI. In nucleotides, the CDR3 is TGTGCCAGCAGCCGACAGGGGAACTCTGGAAACACCATATATTTT. Translation gives CASSRQGNSGNTIYF.

The V call is TRBV5-1, the J call TRBJ1-2; TRBD1 aligns across 12 bases. The CDR3 is made up of 18 amino acids. Germline V gene sequence: CDR1 SGHRS, CDR2 YFSETQ. After removal of 4 bases from V and 4 bases from J, the junction contained 14 bases not matched to a gene. CDR3 region: CASSQTPGQGAVGYGYTF. In DNA form, the CDR3 reads TGCGCCAGCAGCCAAACACCGGGACAGGGGGCCGTCGGCTATGGCTACACCTTC.

The rearrangement links TRBV29-1 to TRBJ2-1; 9 bases fit TRBD2. The V segment lost 3 bases and the J segment 4 bases; nucleotides outside the gene matches: 7. Germline V CDR1 and CDR2: SQVTM, ANQGSEA. This CDR3 has 15 residues. The CDR3 sequence is CSVDPRLAGYNEQFF. The CDR3 region has the DNA TGCAGCGTTGATCCCAGGCTAGCGGGGTACAATGAGCAGTTCTTC.

In its sample, this clone was seen a few times. The chain carries TRBV30 and TRBJ1-1; the D is unclear. Germline CDR1 is GTSNPN and CDR2 is SVGIG (reference sequence). Trimming shortened V by 2 bases and J by 9 bases, and 16 bases separated the two germline ends. CDR3 length equals 13 residues. CDR3 sequence (DNA): TGTGCCTGGAGTTTGGCAGGTGGGCTAAAAGCTTTCTTT. Amino acids: CAWSLAGGLKAFF.

This clone has only a few counts. This rearrangement joins TRBV2 to TRBJ2-7, with 9 bases lining up with TRBD2. The V gene's germline CDR1 is SNHLY and CDR2 FYNNEI. The CDR3 spans 16 residues. After removal of 2 bases from V and 1 base from J, the junction contained 6 bases not matched to a gene. The CDR3 is CASSEYETSGSYEQYF. Written as DNA, the CDR3 is TGTGCCAGCAGTGAATATGAGACTAGCGGATCCTACGAGCAGTACTTC.

This clone showed up just a few times. This specimen includes other DNA sequences encoding the same CDR3. The chain uses TRBV30 and TRBJ2-7, with D possibly TRBD1 on 6 matching bases. The V gene lost 4 bases and the J gene lost 4 bases, with 11 bases spanning the gap. The CDR3 is 12 residues long. Germline V gene data show CDR1 as GTSNPN and CDR2 as SVGIG (reference sequence). CDR3 in DNA: TGTGCCTGGAAGACAGGAGTTTACGAGCAGTACTTC. This codes for CAWKTGVYEQYF.

About this clone: The same CDR3 is also encoded by other DNA sequences in this sample. The gene calls are TRBV29-1 and TRBJ1-2; 9 bases fit TRBD1. This CDR3 has 13 residues. J was trimmed by 4 bases and V by 3 bases; bases with no gene match: 3. CDR1 is SQVTM and CDR2 is ANQGSEA in the germline V gene. CDR3 residues: CSVEGGQGYGYTF. DNA for the CDR3: TGCAGCGTTGAGGGGGGACAGGGCTATGGCTACACCTTC.

This clone has only a few counts. The same CDR3 is also encoded by other DNA sequences in this sample. This chain uses TRBV28 with TRBJ1-1; D is unclear. Germline CDR1 reads MDHEN; CDR2 reads SYDVKM. CDR3 size: 12 residues. Trimming left V 2 bases short and J 5 bases short, with 6 bases between. The CDR3 protein is CASSLGRTEAFF. DNA for the CDR3: TGTGCCAGCAGTTTAGGCCGAACTGAAGCTTTCTTT.

This sequence joins TRBV29-1 and TRBJ2-7; 11 nucleotides match TRBD2. The trim removed 7 bases at V and 7 bases at J, leaving 6 bases unmatched. The CDR3 consists of 12 residues. Germline values: CDR1 SQVTM, CDR2 ANQGSEA. The CDR3: CSGLSGRGEQYF. As DNA, the CDR3 is TGCAGCGGGCTTAGCGGGAGGGGAGAGCAGTACTTC.

The CDR3 coding sequence is TGTGCCAGCAGCTTCGGAGTTGGTAGCGGGAGGGGCGAGCAGTACTTC. It encodes CASSFGVGSGRGEQYF. The chain links TRBV7-2 to TRBJ2-7, with 11 bases that match TRBD2. J was trimmed by 6 bases and V by 3 bases; bases with no gene match: 10. Germline loops: CDR1 SGHTA, CDR2 FQGNSA. The CDR3 loop spans 16 amino acids.

This clone was seen a handful of times. The chain links TRBV4-1 to TRBJ2-7; unclear D gene. The germline V gene encodes CDR1 MGHRA and CDR2 YSYEKL. V lost 1 base and J lost 4, with 8 bases in between. This CDR3 is built from 13 residues. The CDR3 DNA reads TGCGCCAGCAGCCAAGGTTTCGAGTACGAGCAGTACTTC. Translated, it gives CASSQGFEYEQYF.

Only a few counts were recorded for this clone. The chain combines TRBV7-2 with TRBJ1-2; TRBD1 agrees at 8 bases. This CDR3 spans 14 amino acids. Germline V gene sequence: CDR1 SGHTA, CDR2 FQGNSA. V was pared by 5 bases and J by 2 bases, with 4 bases of the junction left unmatched. CDR3 sequence reads: CASSRTGLNYGYTF. The CDR3 DNA is TGTGCCAGCAGCCGGACAGGGCTCAACTATGGCTACACCTTC.

CDR3 bases: TGCGCCAGCAGCTATGCCGGGACTAGCGAATACAATGAGCAGTTCTTC. This translates into CASSYAGTSEYNEQFF. The chain employs TRBV10-1 and TRBJ2-1; 10 positions match TRBD2. Germline lookup yields CDR1 WNHNN and CDR2 SYGVQD (reference sequence). The trim removed 6 bases at V and 4 bases at J, leaving 9 bases unmatched. The CDR3 runs 16 residues.

The genes are TRBV11-2 and TRBJ2-1; no firm D call. V lost 1 base and J 6 bases, leaving 7 bases between the germline ends. The CDR3 extends over 13 amino acids. Looked up from germline, CDR1 is SGHAT and CDR2 is FQNNGV. The CDR3 loop is CASSLVLRNEQFF. For the CDR3, the DNA is TGTGCCAGCAGCTTAGTTCTCCGCAATGAGCAGTTCTTC.

The chain carries TRBV28 and TRBJ2-1; 9 positions match TRBD1. V lost 8 bases and J lost 9; bases outside the gene matches: 11. CDR3 length: 14 amino acids. Germline loops: CDR1 MDHEN, CDR2 SYDVKM. The CDR3 loop reads CASGRGQGRTEQFF. The CDR3 DNA follows: TGTGCCAGCGGGCGGGGACAGGGTCGCACTGAGCAGTTCTTC. The full variable domain, rest sourced from reference TRBV28 and TRBJ2-1, is DVKVTQSSRYLVKRTGEKVFLECVQDMDHENMFWYRQDPGLGLRLIYFSYDVKMKEKGDIPEGYSVSREKKERFSLILESASTNQTSMYLCASGRGQGRTEQFFGPGTRLTVL.

This clone has just a few counts. The rearrangement uses TRBV6-6 and TRBJ2-5, with D possibly being TRBD2 (5 bases). Trimming removed 5 bases from V and 1 base from J, with 11 bases in between. Germline values: CDR1 MNHNY, CDR2 SVGAGI (reference sequence). There are 14 residues in the CDR3. CDR3 sequence reads: CASSPRGSQETQYF. The DNA of the CDR3 is TGTGCCAGCAGTCCACGCGGGTCCCAAGAGACCCAGTACTTC.

This clone was detected only a few times. The chain couples TRBV18 to TRBJ1-1, with D unresolved. CDR1 and CDR2 (germline): KGHSH, LQKENI. The CDR3 length is 13 residues. V was trimmed by 6 bases and J by 3 bases, leaving 11 bases between them. In DNA, the CDR3 is TGTGCCAGCTCTACCGGGAGGGACACTGAAGCTTTCTTT. Its translation is CASSTGRDTEAFF.

With regard to this clone: The junction departs from germline at one end; a sequencing error may be responsible. V is TRBV11-2 and J is TRBJ2-7; D not resolved. The CDR3 contains 13 residues. Germline V gene sequence: CDR1 SGHAT, CDR2 FQNNGV. The CDR3 nucleotides read TGTGCCAGCGGTCGGGTGTACTCCCACGAGCAGTACTTC. This encodes CASGRVYSHEQYF.

The V gene is TRBV19, the J gene TRBJ1-2; no firm D call. The V end was cut by 3 bases, the J end by 0 bases, with 11 bases between. Per the germline V gene, CDR1 is LNHDA and CDR2 is SQIVND (reference sequence). The CDR3 covers 15 residues. The CDR3 coding sequence is TGTGCCAGTAGTATGATGCGGAATGCTAACTATGGCTACACCTTC. Translation gives CASSMMRNANYGYTF.

In its sample, this clone was seen a few times. The chain carries TRBV29-1 and TRBJ2-7; D is unresolved. The J call may not be correct, given that the DNA end is closer to TRBJ2-5. The CDR3 is made up of 12 amino acids. Looked up from germline, CDR1 is SQVTM and CDR2 is ANQGSEA. The CDR3 bases are TGCAGCGTTGGGAGAACGGGTGAGACCCAGTACTTC. As protein: CSVGRTGETQYF.

In this sample, this clone turned up once. The chain joins TRBV7-2 to TRBJ2-7, with 7 bases that match TRBD1. V gave up 5 bases and J gave up 0 bases; unmatched junction bases: 10. The CDR3 extends over 16 amino acids. Germline CDR1 SGHTA, CDR2 FQGNSA. The CDR3 coding sequence is TGTGCCAGCAGCCAGGGACAGCCACTTCCCTCCTACGAGCAGTACTTC. This sequence encodes CASSQGQPLPSYEQYF.

The chain uses TRBV30 and TRBJ2-7; no clear D gene. The V and J ends lost 1 base and 3 bases respectively, with 4 bases between them. Germline values: CDR1 GTSNPN, CDR2 SVGIG (reference sequence). This CDR3 is 11 amino acids long. The CDR3 spells CAWSGNYEQYF. The CDR3 region has the DNA TGTGCCTGGAGTGGTAACTACGAGCAGTACTTC.

In its sample, this clone was seen a few times. The chain links TRBV20-1 to TRBJ2-7; the D gene is possibly TRBD2 (5 bases). V shed 5 bases and J shed 2 bases, with 7 bases lying between them. CDR3 length: 11 amino acids. The germline V gene encodes CDR1 DFQATT and CDR2 SNEGSKA (reference sequence). CDR3 DNA: TGCAGTGCTGGACTCCCCTACGAGCAGTACTTC. It codes for CSAGLPYEQYF.